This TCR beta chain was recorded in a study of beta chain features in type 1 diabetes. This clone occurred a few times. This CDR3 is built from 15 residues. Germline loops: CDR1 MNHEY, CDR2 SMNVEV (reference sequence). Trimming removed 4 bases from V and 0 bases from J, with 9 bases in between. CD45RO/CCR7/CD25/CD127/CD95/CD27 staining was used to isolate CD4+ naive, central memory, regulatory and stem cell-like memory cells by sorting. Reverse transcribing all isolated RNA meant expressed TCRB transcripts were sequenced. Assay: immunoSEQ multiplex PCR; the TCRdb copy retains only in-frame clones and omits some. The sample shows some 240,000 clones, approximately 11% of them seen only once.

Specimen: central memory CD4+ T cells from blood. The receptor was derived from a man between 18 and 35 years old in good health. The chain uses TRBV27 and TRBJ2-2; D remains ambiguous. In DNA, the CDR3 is TGTGCCAGCAGTTACCGACGGGCGAACACCGGGGAGCTGTTTTTT. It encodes CASSYRRANTGELFF.